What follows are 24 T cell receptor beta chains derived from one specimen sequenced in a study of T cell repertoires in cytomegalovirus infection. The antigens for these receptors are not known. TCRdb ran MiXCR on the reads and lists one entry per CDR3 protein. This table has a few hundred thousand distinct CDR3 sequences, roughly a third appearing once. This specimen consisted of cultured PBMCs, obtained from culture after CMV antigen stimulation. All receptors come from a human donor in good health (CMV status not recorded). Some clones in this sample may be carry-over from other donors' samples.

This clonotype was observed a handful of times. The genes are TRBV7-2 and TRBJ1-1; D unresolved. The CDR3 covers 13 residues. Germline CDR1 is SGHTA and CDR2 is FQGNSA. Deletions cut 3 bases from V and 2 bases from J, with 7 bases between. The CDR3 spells CASSFQSNTEAFF. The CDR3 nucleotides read TGTGCCAGCAGCTTTCAAAGTAACACTGAAGCTTTCTTT. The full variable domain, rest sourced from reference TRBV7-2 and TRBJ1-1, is GAGVSQSPSNKVTEKGKDVELRCDPISGHTALYWYRQSLGQGLEFLIYFQGNSAPDKSGLPSDRFSAERTGGSVSTLTIQRTQQEDSAVYLCASSFQSNTEAFFGQGTRLTVV.

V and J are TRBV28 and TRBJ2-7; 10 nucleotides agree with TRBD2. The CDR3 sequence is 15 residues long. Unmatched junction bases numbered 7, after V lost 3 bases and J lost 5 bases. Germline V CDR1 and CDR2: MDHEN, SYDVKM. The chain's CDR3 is CASSFSGRAWNEQYV. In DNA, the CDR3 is TGTGCCAGCAGTTTCAGCGGGAGGGCCTGGAACGAGCAGTACGTC.

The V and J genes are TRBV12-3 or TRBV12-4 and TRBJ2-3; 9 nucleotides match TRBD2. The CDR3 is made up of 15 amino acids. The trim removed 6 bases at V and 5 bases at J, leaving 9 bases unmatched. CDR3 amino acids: CASSISGRGVDTQYF. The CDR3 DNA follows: TGTGCCAGCAGCATTAGCGGGAGAGGTGTAGATACGCAGTATTTT.

For the CDR3, the DNA is TGCAGTGCTAGAGACTCTAGCGGGAGCTACGAGCAGTACGTC. Residues: CSARDSSGSYEQYV. The chain recombines TRBV20-1 with TRBJ2-7, with 10 bases that match TRBD2. The CDR3 has 14 residues. Germline V gene lookup returns CDR1 DFQATT and CDR2 SNEGSKA (reference sequence). V shed 0 bases, J shed 3 bases, and the junction held 2 bases outside the gene matches.

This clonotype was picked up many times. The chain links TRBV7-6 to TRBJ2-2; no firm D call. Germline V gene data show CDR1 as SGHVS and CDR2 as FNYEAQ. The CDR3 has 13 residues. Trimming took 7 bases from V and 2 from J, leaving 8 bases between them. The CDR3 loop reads CASTGINTGELFF. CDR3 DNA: TGTGCCAGCACTGGAATTAACACCGGGGAGCTGTTTTTT.

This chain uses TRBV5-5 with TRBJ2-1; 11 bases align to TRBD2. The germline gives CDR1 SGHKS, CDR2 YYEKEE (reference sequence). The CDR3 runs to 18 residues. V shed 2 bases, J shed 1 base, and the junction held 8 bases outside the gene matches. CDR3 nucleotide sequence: TGTGCCAGCAGCTTCAGCGCGACTAGCGGGATTTCCTACAATGAGCAGTTCTTC. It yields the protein CASSFSATSGISYNEQFF. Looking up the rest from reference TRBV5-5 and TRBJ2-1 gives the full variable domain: DAGVTQSPTHLIKTRGQQVTLRCSPISGHKSVSWYQQVLGQGPQFIFQYYEKEERGRGNFPDRFSARQFPNYSSELNVNALLLGDSALYLCASSFSATSGISYNEQFFGPGTRLTVL.

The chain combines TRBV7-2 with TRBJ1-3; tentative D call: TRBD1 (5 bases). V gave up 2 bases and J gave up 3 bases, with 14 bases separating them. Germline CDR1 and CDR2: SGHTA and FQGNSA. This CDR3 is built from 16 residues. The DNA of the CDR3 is TGTGCCAGCAGCTTAAGGCAGGGAGGGTTTGGAAACACCATATATTTT. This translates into CASSLRQGGFGNTIYF.

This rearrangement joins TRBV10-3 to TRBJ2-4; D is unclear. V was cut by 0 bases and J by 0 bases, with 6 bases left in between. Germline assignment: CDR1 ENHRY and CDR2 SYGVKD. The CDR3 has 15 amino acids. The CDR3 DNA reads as TGTGCCATCAGTGAGTCTACTGTAGCCAAAAACATTCAGTACTTC. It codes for CAISESTVAKNIQYF.

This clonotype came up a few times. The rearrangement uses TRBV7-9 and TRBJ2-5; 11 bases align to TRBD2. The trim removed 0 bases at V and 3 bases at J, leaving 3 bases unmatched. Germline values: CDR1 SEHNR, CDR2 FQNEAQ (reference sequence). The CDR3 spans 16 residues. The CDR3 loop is CASSLAGTSGKETQYF. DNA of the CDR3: TGTGCCAGCAGCTTAGCGGGGACTAGCGGTAAAGAGACCCAGTACTTC.

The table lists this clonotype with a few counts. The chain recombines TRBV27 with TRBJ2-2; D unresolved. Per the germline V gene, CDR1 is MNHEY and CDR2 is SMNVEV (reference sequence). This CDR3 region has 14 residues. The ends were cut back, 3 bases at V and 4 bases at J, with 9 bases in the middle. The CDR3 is CASSFSTLTGELFF. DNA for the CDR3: TGTGCCAGCAGTTTCTCGACTCTCACCGGGGAGCTGTTTTTT.

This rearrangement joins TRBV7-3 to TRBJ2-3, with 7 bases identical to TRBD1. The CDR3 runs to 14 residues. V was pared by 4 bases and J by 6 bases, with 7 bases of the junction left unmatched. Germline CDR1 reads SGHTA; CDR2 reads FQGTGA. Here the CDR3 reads CASSWGTGVDTQYF. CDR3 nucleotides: TGTGCCAGCAGCTGGGGAACAGGGGTGGATACGCAGTATTTT.

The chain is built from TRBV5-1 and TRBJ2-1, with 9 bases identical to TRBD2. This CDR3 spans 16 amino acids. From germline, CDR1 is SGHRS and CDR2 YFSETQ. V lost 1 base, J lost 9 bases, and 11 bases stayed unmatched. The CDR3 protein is CASSLIAGGPKGEQFF. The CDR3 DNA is TGCGCCAGCAGCTTGATCGCGGGAGGGCCTAAGGGTGAGCAGTTCTTC.

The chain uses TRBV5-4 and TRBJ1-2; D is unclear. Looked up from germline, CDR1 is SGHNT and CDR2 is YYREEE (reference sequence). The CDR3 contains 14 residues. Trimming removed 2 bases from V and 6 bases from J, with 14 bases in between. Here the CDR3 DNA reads TGTGCCAGCAGCTTCAATTCTGGTCCGGATGGCTACACCTTC. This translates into CASSFNSGPDGYTF.

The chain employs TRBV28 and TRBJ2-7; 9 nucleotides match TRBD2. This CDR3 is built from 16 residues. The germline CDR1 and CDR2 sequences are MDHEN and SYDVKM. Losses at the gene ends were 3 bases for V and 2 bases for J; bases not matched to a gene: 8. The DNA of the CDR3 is TGTGCCAGCAGTTTCCCCCCCGGGACTAGCACCTACGAGCAGTACTTC. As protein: CASSFPPGTSTYEQYF.

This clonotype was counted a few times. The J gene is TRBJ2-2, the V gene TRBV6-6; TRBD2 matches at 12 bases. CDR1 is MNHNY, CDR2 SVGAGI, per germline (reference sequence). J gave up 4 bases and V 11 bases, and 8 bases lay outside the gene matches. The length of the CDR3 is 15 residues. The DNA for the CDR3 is TGTGCCGCCCTGACTAGCGGGAGCCTCACCGGGGAGCTGTTTTTT. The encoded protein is CAALTSGSLTGELFF.

The CDR3 spells CASSRRTSGSLGRSQYF. The DNA for the CDR3 is TGCGCCAGCAGCCGGAGGACTAGCGGGAGTCTTGGGCGGTCCCAGTACTTC. The chain combines TRBV5-1 with TRBJ2-5; 13 positions match TRBD2. J gave up 9 bases and V 4 bases, and 15 bases lay outside the gene matches. Germline loops: CDR1 SGHRS, CDR2 YFSETQ. This CDR3 has 17 amino acids.

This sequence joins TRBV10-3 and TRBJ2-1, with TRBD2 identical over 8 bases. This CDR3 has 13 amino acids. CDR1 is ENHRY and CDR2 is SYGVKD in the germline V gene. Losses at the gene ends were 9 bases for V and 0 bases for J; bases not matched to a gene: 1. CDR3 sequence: CAITSGSYNEQFF. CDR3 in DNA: TGTGCCATAACTAGCGGCTCCTACAATGAGCAGTTCTTC.

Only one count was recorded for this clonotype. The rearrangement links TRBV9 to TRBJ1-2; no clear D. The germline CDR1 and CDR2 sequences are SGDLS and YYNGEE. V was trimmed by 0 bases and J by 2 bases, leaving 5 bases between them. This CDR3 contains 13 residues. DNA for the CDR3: TGTGCCAGCAGCGTAGCACAGAACTATGGCTACACCTTC. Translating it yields CASSVAQNYGYTF.

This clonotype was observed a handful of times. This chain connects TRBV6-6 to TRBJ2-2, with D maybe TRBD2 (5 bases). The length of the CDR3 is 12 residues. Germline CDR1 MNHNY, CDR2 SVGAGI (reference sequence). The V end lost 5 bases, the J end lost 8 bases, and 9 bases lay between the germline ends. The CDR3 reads CASSPGSGELFF. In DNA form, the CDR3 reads TGTGCCAGCAGTCCGGGAAGTGGGGAGCTGTTTTTT.

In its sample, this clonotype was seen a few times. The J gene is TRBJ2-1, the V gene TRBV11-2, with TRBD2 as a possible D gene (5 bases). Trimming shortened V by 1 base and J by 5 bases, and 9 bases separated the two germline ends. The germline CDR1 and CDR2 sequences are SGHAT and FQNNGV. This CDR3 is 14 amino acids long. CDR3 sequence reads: CASSLVERHNEQFF. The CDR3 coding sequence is TGTGCCAGCAGCTTAGTAGAGCGGCACAATGAGCAGTTCTTC.

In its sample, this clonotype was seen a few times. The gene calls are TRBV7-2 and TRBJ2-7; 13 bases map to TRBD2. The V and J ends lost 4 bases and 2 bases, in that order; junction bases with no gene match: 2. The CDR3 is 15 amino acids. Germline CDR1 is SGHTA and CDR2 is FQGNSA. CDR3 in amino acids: CASSSGLAGPYEQYV. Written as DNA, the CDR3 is TGTGCCAGCAGCTCGGGACTAGCGGGGCCCTACGAGCAGTACGTC.

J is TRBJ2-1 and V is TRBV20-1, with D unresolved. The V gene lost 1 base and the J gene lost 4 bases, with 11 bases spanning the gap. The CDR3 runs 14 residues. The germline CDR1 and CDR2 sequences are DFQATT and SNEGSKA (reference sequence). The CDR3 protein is CSARVGDGYNEQFF. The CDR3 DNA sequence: TGCAGTGCTAGAGTAGGCGACGGGTACAATGAGCAGTTCTTC.

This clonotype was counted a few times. CDR3 loop: CASSSPTGGSPLHF. The DNA for the CDR3 is TGTGCCAGCAGCTCCCCCACAGGAGGCTCACCCCTCCACTTT. The chain carries TRBV7-4 and TRBJ1-6; weak D call: TRBD1 (5 bases). There are 14 residues in the CDR3. Germline V gene sequence: CDR1 SGHVT, CDR2 SQSDAQ. Trimming stripped 4 bases from V and 10 bases from J, with 14 bases between.

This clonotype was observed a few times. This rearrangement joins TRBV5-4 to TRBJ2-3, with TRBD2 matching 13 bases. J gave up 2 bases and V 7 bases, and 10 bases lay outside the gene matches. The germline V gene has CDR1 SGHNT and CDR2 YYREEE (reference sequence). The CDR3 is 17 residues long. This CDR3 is CASGGLAGVGNTDTQYF. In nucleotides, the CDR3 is TGTGCCAGCGGAGGACTAGCGGGAGTGGGGAACACAGATACGCAGTATTTT. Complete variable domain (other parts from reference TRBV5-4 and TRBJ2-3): ETGVTQSPTHLIKTRGQQVTLRCSSQSGHNTVSWYQQALGQGPQFIFQYYREEENGRGNFPPRFSGLQFPNYSSELNVNALELDDSALYLCASGGLAGVGNTDTQYFGPGTRLTVL.